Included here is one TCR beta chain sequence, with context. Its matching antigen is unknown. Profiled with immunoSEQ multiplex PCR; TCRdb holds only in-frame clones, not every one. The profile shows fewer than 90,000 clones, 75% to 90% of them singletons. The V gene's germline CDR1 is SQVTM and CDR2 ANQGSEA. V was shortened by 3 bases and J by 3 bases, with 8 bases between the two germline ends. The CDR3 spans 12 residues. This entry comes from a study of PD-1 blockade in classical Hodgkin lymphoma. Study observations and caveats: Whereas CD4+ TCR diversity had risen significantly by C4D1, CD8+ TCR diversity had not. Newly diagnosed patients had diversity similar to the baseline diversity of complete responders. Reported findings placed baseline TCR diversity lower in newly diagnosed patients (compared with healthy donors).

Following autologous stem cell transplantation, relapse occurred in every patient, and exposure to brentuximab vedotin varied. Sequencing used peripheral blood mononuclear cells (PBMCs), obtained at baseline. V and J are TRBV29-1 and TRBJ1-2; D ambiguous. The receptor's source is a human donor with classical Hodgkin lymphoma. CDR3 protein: CSVDYSDYGYTF. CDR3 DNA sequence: TGCAGCGTTGACTACAGCGACTATGGCTACACCTTC.